The next 8 T cell receptor beta chains were all read from a single sample in a study of OX40 agonist ivuxolimab in advanced cancers. Repertoires were generated with immunoSEQ multiplex PCR, while TCRdb's copy carries only in-frame clones and drops some. The data hold more than 60,000 clones, with roughly 84% observed a single time. Sequences were derived from CD4+ or CD8+ T cells sorted from blood, sampled in a trial of the OX40 agonist ivuxolimab. All receptors come from an adult with an advanced solid tumor such as melanoma, head and neck, liver or kidney cancer.

The chain recombines TRBV5-1 with TRBJ1-2; TRBD1 matches at 7 bases. V was pared by 6 bases and J by 8 bases, with 13 bases of the junction left unmatched. The CDR3 covers 14 residues. Germline V gene lookup returns CDR1 SGHRS and CDR2 YFSETQ. CDR3 DNA: TGCGCCAGCACACGTACAGGGGTGGATGGAGGCTACACCTTC. Protein: CASTRTGVDGGYTF.

In DNA form, the CDR3 reads TGTGCCAGCAGCAAACAGCCCGGACATACTGAAGCTTTCTTT. It codes for CASSKQPGHTEAFF. The chain joins TRBV21-1 to TRBJ1-1; no DNA check was done on the table's D call, TRBD1. TRBV21-1 is a pseudogene segment. This CDR3 comprises 14 residues.

This clone has a single count. The V call is TRBV2, the J call TRBJ1-6; D may be TRBD1 (6 bases). Germline assignment: CDR1 SNHLY and CDR2 FYNNEI. Trimming left V 8 bases short and J 0 bases short, with 14 bases between. The CDR3 spans 16 residues. This chain's CDR3 is CASGLGGSSYNSPLHF. The CDR3 DNA is TGTGCCAGCGGACTAGGGGGTAGCTCCTATAATTCACCCCTCCACTTT.

The gene calls are TRBV5-4 and TRBJ2-1; D gene unclear. Germline CDR1 SGHNT, CDR2 YYREEE (reference sequence). The V gene lost 0 bases and the J gene lost 5 bases, with 15 bases spanning the gap. The CDR3 runs to 16 residues. The CDR3 bases are TGTGCCAGCAGCTTGGCGGGCCTTTCTCCCCACAATGAGCAGTTCTTC. Translating gives CASSLAGLSPHNEQFF.

V usage is TRBV6-1 and J usage is TRBJ2-6, with a possible D match to TRBD1 (5 bases). Looked up from germline, CDR1 is MNHNS and CDR2 is SASEGT. Trimming took 2 bases from V and 4 from J, leaving 9 bases between them. The length of the CDR3 is 15 residues. CDR3 protein: CASSEQGRGANVLTF. The CDR3 DNA sequence: TGTGCCAGCAGTGAACAGGGCAGGGGGGCCAACGTCCTGACTTTC.

This clone turned up a few times. The chain combines TRBV21-1 with TRBJ2-7; no check of the table's D call, TRBD1, against the DNA was made. TRBV21-1 is a pseudogene segment. CDR3 size: 14 residues. The CDR3, as DNA: TGTGCCAGCACCCAACAGGGGGCGATGTGGGAGCAGTACTTC. Amino acids: CASTQQGAMWEQYF.

The DNA of the CDR3 is TGTGCCATCAGCCAAAGCTTACTAGCCTACGAGCAGTACTTC. Translation: CAISQSLLAYEQYF. The chain combines TRBV10-3 with TRBJ2-7; D might be TRBD2 (5 bases). CDR3 length equals 14 residues. CDR1 ENHRY and CDR2 SYGVKD come from the germline V gene. V dropped 6 bases and J dropped 2 bases, with 14 bases sitting between them.

This rearrangement joins TRBV25-1 to TRBJ2-7, with D tentatively TRBD1 (6 bases). V lost 6 bases to trimming and J lost 3 bases, with 15 bases between them. The length of the CDR3 is 14 residues. CDR1 and CDR2 from the germline V gene are MGHDK and SYGVNS. CDR3 protein: CASSFRTAGYEQYF. The CDR3 coding sequence is TGTGCCAGCAGCTTCAGGACAGCTGGCTACGAGCAGTACTTC.